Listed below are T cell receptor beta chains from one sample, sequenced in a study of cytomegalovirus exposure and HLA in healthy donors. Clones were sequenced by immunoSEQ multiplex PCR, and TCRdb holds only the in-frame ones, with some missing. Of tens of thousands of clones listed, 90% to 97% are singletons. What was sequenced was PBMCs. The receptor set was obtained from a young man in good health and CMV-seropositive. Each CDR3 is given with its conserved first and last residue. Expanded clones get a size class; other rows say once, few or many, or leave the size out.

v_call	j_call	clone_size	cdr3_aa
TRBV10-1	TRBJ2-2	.	CASRGEVGELFF
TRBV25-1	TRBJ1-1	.	CASRVGQGNTEAFF
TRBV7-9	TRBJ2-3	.	CASRLTDTQYF
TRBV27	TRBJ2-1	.	CASTQKPLNEQFF
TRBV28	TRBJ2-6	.	CASRHIRSGAGANVLTF
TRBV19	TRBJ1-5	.	CASSKTHMNQPQHF
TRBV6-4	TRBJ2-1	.	CASSPFLTGEYNEQFF
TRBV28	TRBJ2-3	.	CASIARVWREARTDTQYF
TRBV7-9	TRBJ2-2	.	CASSYRLAGRTGELFF
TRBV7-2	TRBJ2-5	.	CASSLRWGRAETQYF
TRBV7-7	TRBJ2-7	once	CASSPGVSGRDEQYF
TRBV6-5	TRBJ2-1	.	CASRQGDEQFF
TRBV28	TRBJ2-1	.	CASSTASVSYNEQFF
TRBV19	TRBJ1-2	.	CASSEEGMNYGYTF
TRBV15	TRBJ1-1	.	CATRGLNTEAFF
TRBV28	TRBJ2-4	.	CASSLTVEAIQYF
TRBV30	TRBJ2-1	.	CAWSVHDYNEQFF
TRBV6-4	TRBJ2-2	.	CASSEQGELFF
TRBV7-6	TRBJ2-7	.	CASSPNGFTYEQYF
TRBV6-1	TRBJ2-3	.	CASSELWPSPDTQYF
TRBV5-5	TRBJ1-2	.	CATTWEVESRSGYTF
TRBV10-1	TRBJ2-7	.	CATGPGQGSTYEQYF
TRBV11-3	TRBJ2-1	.	CASSGTSSYNEQFF
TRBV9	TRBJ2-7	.	CASSISGGSLSYEQYF